This T cell receptor beta chain appears in the sequencing data of a study of blood T cell repertoires in COVID-19. Sequencing used immunoSEQ multiplex PCR; TCRdb keeps in-frame clones, though not all of them. The sample holds tens of thousands of clones; around 87% are singletons and the top ten take 18%. The length of the CDR3 is 17 residues. Germline CDR1 LNHDA, CDR2 SQIVND (reference sequence). V lost 1 base, J lost 6 bases, and 21 bases lay in between. This chain links TRBV19 with TRBJ1-2, with D possibly matching TRBD1 (6 bases). The sample was peripheral blood. This receptor was taken from a woman aged 55-70 years with COVID-19, enrolled during active disease. CDR3 amino acids: CASSIARSITQGNGYTF. CDR3 nucleotide sequence: TGTGCCAGTAGTATAGCCAGATCAATTACCCAGGGGAATGGCTACACCTTC. Together with reference TRBV19 and TRBJ1-2, the CDR3 gives the full variable domain: DGGITQSPKYLFRKEGQNVTLSCEQNLNHDAMYWYRQDPGQGLRLIYYSQIVNDFQKGDIAEGYSVSREKKESFPLTVTSAQKNPTAFYLCASSIARSITQGNGYTFGSGTRLTVV.